Shown below are 3 T cell receptor beta chains from a single sample sequenced in a study of T cell responses to AZD1222 COVID-19 vaccine. Method: immunoSEQ multiplex PCR; TCRdb's copy keeps in-frame clones and lacks some. Seen here are 120,000 or so clones, roughly 90% observed once, and the top ten hold under 2%. Specimen: peripheral blood, collected on day 0 of AZD1222 vaccination. All receptors come from an adult in good health.

By share, this clone ranks as medium-sized (0.01 to 0.1%). DNA of the CDR3: TGTGCCAGCAGTGATTCCGAGAACACTGAAGCTTTCTTT. It encodes CASSDSENTEAFF. This chain links TRBV6-1 with TRBJ1-1; D is unclear. Germline-derived CDR1 and CDR2 are MNHNS and SASEGT. The CDR3 totals 13 residues. V shed 3 bases and J shed 1 base, with 6 bases lying between them.

The CDR3 loop is CRDGTVGYTF. For the CDR3, the DNA is TGCAGGGACGGGACAGTTGGCTACACCTTC. The chain has TRBV20-1 and TRBJ1-2; 7 bases are shared with TRBD1. CDR1 is DFQATT and CDR2 is SNEGSKA in the germline V gene (reference sequence). This CDR3 has 10 residues.

The genes are TRBV7-9 and TRBJ1-1; 9 positions agree with TRBD1. CDR1 is SEHNR and CDR2 is FQNEAQ in the germline V gene (reference sequence). The CDR3 loop spans 16 amino acids. J gave up 3 bases and V 1 base, and 6 bases lay outside the gene matches. CDR3 sequence (DNA): TGTGCCAGCAGCTTAGGGACAGGGGCAGGGGACACTGAAGCTTTCTTT. Translated: CASSLGTGAGDTEAFF. The full variable domain, rest sourced from reference TRBV7-9 and TRBJ1-1, is DTGVSQNPRHKITKRGQNVTFRCDPISEHNRLYWYRQTLGQGPEFLTYFQNEAQLEKSRLLSDRFSAERPKGSFSTLEIQRTEQGDSAMYLCASSLGTGAGDTEAFFGQGTRLTVV.